This T cell receptor (beta chain) was recovered during a study of naive and memory T cell subsets. Comments on this clonotype: Its specificity is unknown.

Germline V gives CDR1 MDHEN, CDR2 SYDVKM. The CDR3 runs 15 residues. Trimming pared 5 bases from V and 5 bases from J, leaving 15 bases between. Whole-study findings and limits: The power law exponent of TCR abundance differed between naive and memory cells. Gini index rose across naive, CM, EM and EMRA in CD4 and CD8.

Sequential positive selection took CD4 T cells first, then CD8 T cells. Cells stained for CD3, CD4, CD8, CD45RA, CD27 and viability were sorted into four CD45RA/CD27 subsets. Two oligonucleotides, mixed equimolar, formed the beta constant-region primer covering TRBC1 and TRBC2. Ligated cDNA was amplified by four rounds of PCR with nested alpha and beta constant-region primers and SP2. TCRdb called the UMI-ligation and nested PCR reads again in MiXCR, with one record for every CDR3 protein. The table includes about 120,000 distinct CDR3 sequences, 36% detected once. Sequences were obtained from central memory CD4+ T cells from blood. The chain couples TRBV28 to TRBJ1-4; D is undetermined. The sequence derives from a human donor in good health. Here the CDR3 DNA reads TGTGCCAGCAGTAATGCTCCGGGCCAGAATGAAAAACTGTTTTTT. This gives the protein CASSNAPGQNEKLFF.